A single sample gave rise to the 20 T cell receptor beta chains below, sequenced in a study of T cell changes during pregnancy in multiple sclerosis. Generated by immunoSEQ multiplex PCR, the TCRdb table keeps only in-frame clones and is missing some. This sample has roughly 100,000 clones, with 85% to 95% found just once. The sequences come from peripheral blood, collected after pregnancy. Source of these receptors: a female donor with multiple sclerosis, enrolled in a pregnancy study.

This sequence joins TRBV5-1 and TRBJ1-1; TRBD1 aligns across 7 bases. Per germline, CDR1 SGHRS and CDR2 YFSETQ. There are 14 residues in the CDR3. Trimming cost V 4 bases and J 4 bases; bases outside gene matches: 7. The CDR3 DNA follows: TGCGCCAGCAGCCCCCAGGAGGGGGCCACTGAAGCTTTCTTT. Protein sequence: CASSPQEGATEAFF.

As DNA, the CDR3 is TGTGCCAGCAGTTTGACAGGGGGCACTGAAGCTTTCTTT. Residues: CASSLTGGTEAFF. The chain recombines TRBV27 with TRBJ1-1; TRBD1 aligns across 9 bases. Germline V gene sequence: CDR1 MNHEY, CDR2 SMNVEV (reference sequence). The length of the CDR3 is 13 residues. With V trimmed by 3 bases and J by 4 bases, 0 bases remained unmatched.

This clone has only one observation. Written as DNA, the CDR3 is TGTGCTAGTGGTTTGGTACTTGGAGGGGCTTCACCCCTGAACTATGGCTACACCTTC. Encoded protein: CASGLVLGGASPLNYGYTF. The chain combines TRBV12-5 with TRBJ1-2, with a possible D match to TRBD1 (5 bases). This CDR3 region has 19 residues. The germline V gene has CDR1 LGHNT and CDR2 FRNRAP. V was pared by 0 bases and J by 2 bases, with 22 bases between.

A single count supports this clone. The chain joins TRBV2 to TRBJ2-1, with a possible D match to TRBD1 (7 bases). The CDR3 loop spans 15 amino acids. Trimming took off 6 bases at V and 2 bases at J, with 14 bases between the two ends. Germline V gives CDR1 SNHLY, CDR2 FYNNEI. The CDR3 region has the DNA TGTGCCAGCAGGGAGGGGGCCACCACCTACAATGAGCAGTTCTTC. It translates to CASREGATTYNEQFF.

The rearrangement uses TRBV5-1 and TRBJ2-2, with TRBD2 identical over 7 bases. Germline V lookup: CDR1 SGHRS, CDR2 YFSETQ. This CDR3 contains 16 residues. V gave up 1 base and J gave up 3 bases; unmatched junction bases: 6. Here the CDR3 DNA reads TGCGCCAGCAGCTTGATTGGGCGGGAGTACACCGGGGAGCTGTTTTTT. The encoded protein is CASSLIGREYTGELFF.

The gene calls are TRBV5-6 and TRBJ2-5; no clear D. The germline CDR1 and CDR2 sequences are SGHDT and YYEEEE. This CDR3 has 13 residues. With 1 base removed from V and 5 bases from J, the gap between germline ends came to 9 bases. For the CDR3, the DNA is TGTGCCAGCAGCTTGCAACTGAAGGAGACCCAGTACTTC. Residues: CASSLQLKETQYF.

This sequence joins TRBV19 and TRBJ1-5, with D perhaps TRBD1 (5 bases). This CDR3 has 15 amino acids. Germline CDR1 LNHDA, CDR2 SQIVND (reference sequence). V was cut by 1 base and J by 3 bases, with 10 bases left in between. This CDR3 is CASSIGGTVNQPQHF. The CDR3 bases are TGTGCCAGTAGTATAGGCGGGACGGTCAATCAGCCCCAGCATTTT.

The chain links TRBV6-5 to TRBJ1-1; D remains unclear. CDR1 is MNHEY, CDR2 SVGAGI, per germline. The CDR3 spans 16 residues. Trimming removed 2 bases from V and 4 bases from J, with 17 bases in between. CDR3 protein: CASSYGRQNLGTEAFF. CDR3 coding DNA: TGTGCCAGCAGTTACGGCCGTCAGAACCTAGGCACTGAAGCTTTCTTT.

This chain joins TRBV18 and TRBJ1-2; D gene ambiguous. This CDR3 is built from 14 residues. Between the trimmed V and J ends, which lost 3 bases and 4 bases, there was a span of 12 bases. CDR1 and CDR2 from the germline V gene are KGHSH and LQKENI. As DNA, the CDR3 is TGTGCCAGCTCACCCTCTGTAGACTTCTATGGCTACACCTTC. This encodes CASSPSVDFYGYTF.

This clone appeared a single time. The CDR3 protein is CASSRGQNNEQFF. For the CDR3, the DNA is TGTGCCAGCAGCAGGGGACAGAACAATGAGCAGTTCTTC. This chain uses TRBV7-6 with TRBJ2-1; TRBD1 agrees at 7 bases. The CDR3 covers 13 residues. CDR1 is SGHVS and CDR2 is FNYEAQ in the germline V gene. The J segment lost 5 bases and the V segment lost 5 bases, leaving 3 bases of the junction unmatched.

The rearrangement uses TRBV5-4 and TRBJ1-2, with D possibly matching TRBD1 (6 bases). The CDR3 spans 14 residues. Germline V gives CDR1 SGHNT, CDR2 YYREEE (reference sequence). V lost 4 bases, J lost 4 bases, and 14 bases lay in between. The CDR3 bases are TGTGCCAGCAGCCCGAACAGGGAGAGCTATGGCTACACCTTC. It translates to CASSPNRESYGYTF.

The genes are TRBV30 and TRBJ2-2, with a weak D call TRBD2 (5 bases). The CDR3 is 16 residues long. Trimming took off 0 bases at V and 4 bases at J, with 15 bases between the two ends. CDR1 is GTSNPN, CDR2 SVGIG, per germline (reference sequence). The CDR3 protein is CAWSVRGSWGTGELFF. The CDR3 nucleotides read TGTGCCTGGAGTGTACGAGGGAGTTGGGGCACCGGGGAGCTGTTTTTT. Drawing the rest from reference TRBV30 and TRBJ2-2, the complete variable domain is SQTIHQWPATLVQPVGSPLSLECTVEGTSNPNLYWYRQAAGRGLQLLFYSVGIGQISSEVPQNLSASRPQDRQFILSSKKLLLSDSGFYLCAWSVRGSWGTGELFFGEGSRLTVL.

The table lists this clone with a few counts. The V gene is TRBV4-2, the J gene TRBJ1-6; TRBD1 aligns across 9 bases. CDR3 length equals 16 residues. Germline V gene sequence: CDR1 LGHNA, CDR2 YNFKEQ. With V trimmed by 0 bases and J by 10 bases, 7 bases remained unmatched. In nucleotides, the CDR3 is TGTGCCAGCAGCCAAGATCGGACAGGGGTGGGATCACCCCTCCACTTT. This codes for CASSQDRTGVGSPLHF.

The chain carries TRBV28 and TRBJ1-5; D possibly corresponds to TRBD1 (5 bases). V dropped 8 bases and J dropped 2 bases, with 13 bases sitting between them. This CDR3 comprises 14 residues. Per germline, CDR1 MDHEN and CDR2 SYDVKM. In DNA, the CDR3 is TGTGCCAGCGGTCAGGGAGGTGGCAATCAGCCCCAGCATTTT. It encodes CASGQGGGNQPQHF.

V gene TRBV21-1 combines with J gene TRBJ2-7; the D call of TRBD2 is as the table states it, not checked on the DNA. TRBV21-1 counts as a pseudogene. The CDR3 is made up of 9 amino acids. This CDR3 reads CALTCEQYF. CDR3 bases: TGTGCCCTCACTTGCGAGCAGTACTTC.

This chain joins TRBV18 and TRBJ1-1, with a tentative D call TRBD1 (6 bases). Trimming shortened V by 2 bases and J by 0 bases, and 13 bases separated the two germline ends. CDR3 length equals 16 residues. Germline V gene lookup returns CDR1 KGHSH and CDR2 LQKENI. The CDR3 loop reads CASSPFRGSVNTEAFF. CDR3 DNA sequence: TGTGCCAGCTCACCATTTAGGGGGTCCGTGAACACTGAAGCTTTCTTT.

V usage is TRBV14 and J usage is TRBJ2-7; TRBD2 matches 7 bases. V shed 4 bases and J 0 bases; nucleotides not matched to a gene: 6. The CDR3 consists of 15 residues. Germline V gene data show CDR1 as SGHDN and CDR2 as FVKESK. The CDR3 bases are TGTGCCAGCAGCCCCTTAGCGGGCTACTCCTACGAGCAGTACTTC. Residues: CASSPLAGYSYEQYF.

The V call is TRBV13, the J call TRBJ1-1, with D unclear. Germline-derived CDR1 and CDR2 are PRHDT and FYEKMQ (reference sequence). Trimming cost V 6 bases and J 1 base, with 9 bases left between them. The CDR3 is made up of 13 amino acids. The CDR3 DNA reads as TGTGCCAGCAGGGAGAGTCGGAACACTGAAGCTTTCTTT. Its translation: CASRESRNTEAFF.

This clone occurred once. The rearrangement uses TRBV7-3 and TRBJ2-3; 12 bases fit TRBD2. Germline CDR1 reads SGHTA; CDR2 reads FQGTGA. This CDR3 spans 14 amino acids. Losses at the gene ends were 6 bases for V and 4 bases for J; bases not matched to a gene: 2. CDR3 residues: CASRTSGGSDTQYF. In DNA form, the CDR3 reads TGTGCCAGCAGGACTAGCGGGGGATCAGATACGCAGTATTTT.

This clone appeared once. The rearrangement links TRBV19 to TRBJ1-2; D gene unclear. Germline CDR1 is LNHDA and CDR2 is SQIVND (reference sequence). The CDR3 sequence is 12 residues long. In DNA, the CDR3 is TGTGGAAGTCTTTCGCGGCCCTATGGCTACACCTTC. It encodes CGSLSRPYGYTF.